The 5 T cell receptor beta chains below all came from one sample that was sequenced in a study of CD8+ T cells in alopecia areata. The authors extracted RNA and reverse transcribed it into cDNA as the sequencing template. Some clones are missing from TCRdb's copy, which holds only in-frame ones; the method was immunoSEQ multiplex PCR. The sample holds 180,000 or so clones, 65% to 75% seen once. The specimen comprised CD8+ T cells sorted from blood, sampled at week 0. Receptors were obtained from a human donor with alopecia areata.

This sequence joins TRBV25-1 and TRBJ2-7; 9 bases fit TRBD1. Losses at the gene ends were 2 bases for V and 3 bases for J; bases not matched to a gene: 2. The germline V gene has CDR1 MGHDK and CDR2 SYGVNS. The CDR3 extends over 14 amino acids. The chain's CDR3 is CASSEKGQGYEQYF. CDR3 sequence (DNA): TGTGCCAGCAGTGAAAAGGGACAGGGCTACGAGCAGTACTTC.

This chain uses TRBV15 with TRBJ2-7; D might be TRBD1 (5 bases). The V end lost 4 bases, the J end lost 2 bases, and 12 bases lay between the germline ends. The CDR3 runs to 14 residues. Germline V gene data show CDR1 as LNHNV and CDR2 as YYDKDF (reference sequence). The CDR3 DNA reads TGTGCCACCAGCATCACGACAGCCCCCTACGAGCAGTACTTC. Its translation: CATSITTAPYEQYF. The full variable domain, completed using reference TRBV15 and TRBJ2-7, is DAMVIQNPRYQVTQFGKPVTLSCSQTLNHNVMYWYQQKSSQAPKLLFHYYDKDFNNEADTPDNFQSRRPNTSFCFLDIRSPGLGDTAMYLCATSITTAPYEQYFGPGTRLTVT.

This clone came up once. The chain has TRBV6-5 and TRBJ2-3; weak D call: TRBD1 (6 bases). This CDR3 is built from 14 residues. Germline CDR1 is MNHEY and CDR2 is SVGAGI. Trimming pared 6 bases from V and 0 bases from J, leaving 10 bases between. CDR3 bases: TGTGCCAGCAGCACCGGACAGAGCACAGATACGCAGTATTTT. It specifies CASSTGQSTDTQYF.

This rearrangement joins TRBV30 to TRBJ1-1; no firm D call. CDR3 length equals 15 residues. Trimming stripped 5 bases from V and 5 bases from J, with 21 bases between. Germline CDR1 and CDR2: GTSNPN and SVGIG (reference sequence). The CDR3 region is CAWDLAGGLGTEAFF. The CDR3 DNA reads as TGTGCCTGGGATTTGGCCGGAGGGCTGGGTACTGAAGCTTTCTTT.

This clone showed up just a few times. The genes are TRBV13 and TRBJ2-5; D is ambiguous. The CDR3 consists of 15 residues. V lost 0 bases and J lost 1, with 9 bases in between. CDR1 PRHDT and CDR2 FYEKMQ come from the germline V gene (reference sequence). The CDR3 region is CASSLGLGSQETQYF. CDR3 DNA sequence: TGTGCCAGCAGCTTAGGTCTGGGCAGCCAAGAGACCCAGTACTTC.